This entry lists 12 T cell receptor beta chains sequenced from one sample in a study of T cells after yellow fever vaccination. From the 5' RACE reads, TCRdb called clonotypes with MiXCR, one entry per CDR3 protein. Here the sample spans a few hundred thousand distinct CDR3 sequences, around a tenth being singletons. The specimen was PBMCs, collected on the day of the first yellow fever vaccination. The receptor set was obtained from a man younger than 35 who received the YFV17D yellow fever vaccine.

This clonotype was counted at least ten times. CDR3 protein: CASSVNLEEAQYF. CDR3 sequence (DNA): TGTGCCAGCAGCGTTAACCTAGAAGAGGCGCAGTATTTT. The V and J genes are TRBV7-3 and TRBJ2-3; D gene unclear. Germline CDR1 reads SGHTA; CDR2 reads FQGTGA. The V end lost 5 bases, the J end lost 10 bases, and 16 bases lay between the germline ends. The CDR3 spans 13 residues.

The chain uses TRBV5-4 and TRBJ2-7; 9 bases fit TRBD2. The CDR3 has 14 amino acids. The V and J ends lost 4 bases and 3 bases, in that order; junction bases with no gene match: 5. Germline CDR1 reads SGHNT; CDR2 reads YYREEE (reference sequence). CDR3 protein: CASSGGGGDYEQYF. The CDR3 coding sequence is TGTGCCAGCAGCGGGGGCGGGGGGGACTACGAGCAGTACTTC.

The chain joins TRBV11-2 to TRBJ1-1, with D tentatively TRBD1 (5 bases). Germline V gene sequence: CDR1 SGHAT, CDR2 FQNNGV. This CDR3 contains 16 residues. Trimming took 3 bases from V and 1 from J, leaving 15 bases between them. The CDR3 coding sequence is TGTGCCAGCAGCTTCAGGGCGGGGAGGGAGAACACTGAAGCTTTCTTT. This codes for CASSFRAGRENTEAFF.

This chain joins TRBV4-2 and TRBJ2-5; the D gene is possibly TRBD2 (6 bases). Trimming cost V 1 base and J 1 base, with 13 bases left between them. Germline V CDR1 and CDR2: LGHNA, YNFKEQ. The CDR3 covers 16 residues. The CDR3 region has the DNA TGTGCCAGCAGCCAAGCGGGCGGGGTCTTCCAAGAGACCCAGTACTTC. It specifies CASSQAGGVFQETQYF.

Ten or more counts support this clonotype. The chain joins TRBV6-1 to TRBJ1-2; 7 bases are shared with TRBD1. Germline lookup yields CDR1 MNHNS and CDR2 SASEGT. Losses at the gene ends were 5 bases for V and 4 bases for J; bases not matched to a gene: 4. This CDR3 contains 13 residues. The CDR3 loop is CASSPTGVYGYTF. CDR3 in DNA: TGTGCCAGCAGTCCAACAGGGGTCTATGGCTACACCTTC.

The V and J genes are TRBV9 and TRBJ1-1, with a tentative D call TRBD1 (5 bases). The ends were cut back, 4 bases at V and 0 bases at J, with 16 bases in the middle. The CDR3 runs to 16 residues. Germline V gives CDR1 SGDLS, CDR2 YYNGEE. CDR3 in amino acids: CASSPRAGHLNTEAFF. The CDR3 DNA is TGTGCCAGCAGCCCCAGGGCAGGCCACCTGAACACTGAAGCTTTCTTT.

This clonotype has more than one count but fewer than ten. The CDR3 DNA follows: TGTGCCAGCAGCTTAGATCCCTCCTCAGGCCTCTATGGCTACACCTTC. This gives the protein CASSLDPSSGLYGYTF. The rearrangement joins TRBV11-2 to TRBJ1-2; D is unclear. From germline, CDR1 is SGHAT and CDR2 FQNNGV. V lost 0 bases, J lost 4 bases, and 15 bases lay in between. The CDR3 has 16 residues.

The gene calls are TRBV12-3 or TRBV12-4 and TRBJ1-3, with TRBD1 identical over 8 bases. The CDR3 spans 15 residues. The V segment lost 7 bases and the J segment 2 bases; nucleotides outside the gene matches: 7. CDR3: CASTRQGTAGNTIYF. The CDR3 bases are TGTGCCAGCACCCGACAGGGGACGGCTGGAAACACCATATATTTT.

This clonotype was seen ten or more times. The CDR3: CASRPAPGAKNIQYF. The CDR3 bases are TGTGCCAGCAGGCCCGCCCCAGGGGCCAAAAACATTCAGTACTTC. The chain has TRBV7-2 and TRBJ2-4; D may be TRBD1 (5 bases). Germline CDR1 is SGHTA and CDR2 is FQGNSA. V lost 6 bases and J lost 1, with 13 bases in between. The CDR3 has 15 amino acids.

The chain has TRBV20-1 and TRBJ1-5, with D perhaps matching TRBD1 (5 bases). There are 14 residues in the CDR3. Germline V gene sequence: CDR1 DFQATT, CDR2 SNEGSKA (reference sequence). Trimming cost V 4 bases and J 1 base, with 11 bases left between them. CDR3 nucleotides: TGCAGTGCTACCTCGGGGGGGAGCAATCAGCCCCAGCATTTT. Its translation: CSATSGGSNQPQHF.

This clonotype has a count of ten or more. V is TRBV6-1 and J is TRBJ2-3; D is undetermined. The germline V and J ends were trimmed by 6 bases and 0 bases, with 7 bases remaining between them. Germline CDR1 is MNHNS and CDR2 is SASEGT. CDR3 length: 13 amino acids. The CDR3 DNA follows: TGTGCCAGCAGAGGACGGAGCACAGATACGCAGTATTTT. It codes for CASRGRSTDTQYF.

This clonotype was counted ten times or more. The chain joins TRBV4-1 to TRBJ2-2; D is unresolved. CDR1 is MGHRA and CDR2 is YSYEKL in the germline V gene. The CDR3 loop spans 12 amino acids. Trimming pared 4 bases from V and 7 bases from J, leaving 7 bases between. CDR3 in amino acids: CASSPRGGELFF. CDR3 coding DNA: TGCGCCAGCAGCCCCCGTGGCGGGGAGCTGTTTTTT.